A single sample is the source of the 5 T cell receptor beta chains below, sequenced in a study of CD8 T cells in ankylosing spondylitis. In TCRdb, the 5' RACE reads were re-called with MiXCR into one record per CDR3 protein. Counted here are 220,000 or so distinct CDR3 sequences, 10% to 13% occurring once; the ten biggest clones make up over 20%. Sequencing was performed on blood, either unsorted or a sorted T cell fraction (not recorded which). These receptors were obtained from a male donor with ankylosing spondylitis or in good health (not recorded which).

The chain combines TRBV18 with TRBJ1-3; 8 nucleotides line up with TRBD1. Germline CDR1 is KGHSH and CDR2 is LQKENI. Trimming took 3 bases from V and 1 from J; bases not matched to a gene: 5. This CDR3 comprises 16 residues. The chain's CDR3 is CASSPGQGVSGNTIYF. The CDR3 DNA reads TGTGCCAGCTCACCCGGACAGGGAGTTTCTGGAAACACCATATATTTT.

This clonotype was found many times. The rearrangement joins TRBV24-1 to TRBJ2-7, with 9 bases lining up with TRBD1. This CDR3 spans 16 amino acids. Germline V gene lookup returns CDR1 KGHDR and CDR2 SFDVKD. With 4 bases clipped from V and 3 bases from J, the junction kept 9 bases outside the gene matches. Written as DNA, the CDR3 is TGTGCCACCAGTGACGCCCCCGGGACAGGGATCTACGAGCAGTACTTC. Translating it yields CATSDAPGTGIYEQYF.

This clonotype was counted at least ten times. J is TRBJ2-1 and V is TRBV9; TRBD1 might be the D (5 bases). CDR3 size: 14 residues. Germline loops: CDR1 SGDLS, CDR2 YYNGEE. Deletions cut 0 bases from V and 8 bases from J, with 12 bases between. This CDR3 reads CASSVDPGQYEQFF. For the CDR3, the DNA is TGTGCCAGCAGCGTAGACCCAGGGCAGTATGAGCAGTTCTTC.

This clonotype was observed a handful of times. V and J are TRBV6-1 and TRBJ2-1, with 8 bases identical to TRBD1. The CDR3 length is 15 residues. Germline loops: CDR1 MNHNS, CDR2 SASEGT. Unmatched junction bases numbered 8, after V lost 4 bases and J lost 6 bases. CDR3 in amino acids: CASSAQGAYANEQFF. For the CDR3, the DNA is TGTGCCAGCAGTGCTCAGGGGGCGTATGCCAATGAGCAGTTCTTC.

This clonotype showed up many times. The CDR3 DNA is TGTGCCAGCAGCTTGGTACCAGCGGTACAAGAGACCCAGTACTTC. Its translation is CASSLVPAVQETQYF. V and J are TRBV5-6 and TRBJ2-5; tentatively, D is TRBD2 (5 bases). CDR3 size: 15 residues. V was clipped by 0 bases and J by 2 bases, with 11 bases between them. Germline CDR1 reads SGHDT; CDR2 reads YYEEEE.